Listed here are 5 T cell receptor beta chains from one sample, sequenced in a study of blood T cell repertoires in COVID-19. Sequencing was performed with immunoSEQ multiplex PCR; in TCRdb, only in-frame clones are kept and a portion is missing. The sample records around 470,000 clones, less than 95% being singletons. The sequencing input was PBMCs or T cells enriched from blood (not recorded which). These receptors all come from a man in his late teens or twenties who had recovered from COVID-19.

The chain uses TRBV12-3 or TRBV12-4 and TRBJ1-6; tentative D call: TRBD1 (5 bases). CDR3 length: 11 residues. The germline V and J ends were trimmed by 3 bases and 15 bases, with 9 bases remaining between them. The DNA for the CDR3 is TGTGCCAGCAGTTTCGGGGGGGGCCTCCACTTT. The encoded protein is CASSFGGGLHF.

This clone occurred once. The genes are TRBV5-4 and TRBJ2-2; TRBD2 is a possible D gene (6 bases). Per germline, CDR1 SGHNT and CDR2 YYREEE (reference sequence). V lost 0 bases and J 3 bases, leaving 12 bases between the germline ends. This CDR3 has 16 residues. In DNA, the CDR3 is TGTGCCAGCAGCTTGGCCGGGAGTGGGTACACCGGGGAGCTGTTTTTT. Its protein is CASSLAGSGYTGELFF.

This clone was picked up a small number of times. CDR3 loop: CASAASDRRYATNEKLFF. For the CDR3, the DNA is TGTGCTAGTGCCGCTTCCGACAGGCGTTACGCAACTAATGAAAAACTGTTTTTT. V gene TRBV12-5 combines with J gene TRBJ1-4; tentative D call: TRBD1 (6 bases). The CDR3 consists of 18 residues. The germline V gene has CDR1 LGHNT and CDR2 FRNRAP. Trimming stripped 7 bases from V and 0 bases from J, with 21 bases between.

CDR3 sequence (DNA): TGTGCCACCAGCAGAGATCGACAGTACGAGCAGTACTTC. As protein: CATSRDRQYEQYF. The rearrangement joins TRBV15 to TRBJ2-7; D is perhaps TRBD1 (5 bases). CDR1 and CDR2 from the germline V gene are LNHNV and YYDKDF (reference sequence). V lost 0 bases and J lost 4, with 7 bases in between. This CDR3 spans 13 amino acids.

The rearrangement uses TRBV4-2 and TRBJ2-1; 7 nucleotides line up with TRBD1. The CDR3 consists of 15 residues. J gave up 5 bases and V 0 bases, and 4 bases lay outside the gene matches. Germline V gene data show CDR1 as LGHNA and CDR2 as YNFKEQ. CDR3 in amino acids: CASSQDTGADNEQFF. CDR3 bases: TGTGCCAGCAGCCAAGATACAGGGGCGGACAATGAGCAGTTCTTC.